Below are 28 T cell receptor beta chains sequenced from a single sample in a study of cytomegalovirus exposure and HLA in healthy donors. Primers: 60 Vbeta forward and 13 Jbeta reverse. Repertoires were generated with immunoSEQ multiplex PCR, while TCRdb's copy carries only in-frame clones and drops some. This table holds 130,000 to 150,000 clones, around 83% found once. The sample was PBMCs. These receptors were taken from a man aged 40-49 years in good health and CMV-seropositive.

The chain recombines TRBV11-3 with TRBJ2-6; D may be TRBD2 (6 bases). CDR1 SGHNT and CDR2 YENEEA come from the germline V gene. The CDR3 covers 16 residues. Trimming took off 4 bases at V and 4 bases at J, with 14 bases between the two ends. CDR3 sequence: CASSSQGGGGANVLTF. CDR3 nucleotide sequence: TGTGCCAGCAGCTCGCAGGGAGGAGGGGGGGCCAACGTCCTGACTTTC.

This clone was seen once. The V and J genes are TRBV9 and TRBJ2-2, with 7 bases matching TRBD1. V dropped 3 bases and J dropped 4; count of bases not matched to a gene: 9. The CDR3 runs to 16 residues. The germline gives CDR1 SGDLS, CDR2 YYNGEE. In DNA, the CDR3 is TGTGCCAGCAGCGACAGGGGACCCTATGTCACCGGGGAGCTGTTTTTT. It encodes CASSDRGPYVTGELFF.

CDR3 amino acids: CASRPNTNTGELFF. CDR3 DNA sequence: TGTGCCAGCAGGCCGAACACGAACACCGGGGAGCTGTTTTTT. The chain joins TRBV6-6 to TRBJ2-2; no definite D call. The germline V gene has CDR1 MNHNY and CDR2 SVGAGI (reference sequence). The V gene lost 6 bases and the J gene lost 0 bases, with 8 bases spanning the gap. There are 14 residues in the CDR3.

The J gene is TRBJ2-2, the V gene TRBV5-1; tentative D call: TRBD2 (5 bases). There are 14 residues in the CDR3. Germline values: CDR1 SGHRS, CDR2 YFSETQ. Trimming pared 2 bases from V and 7 bases from J, leaving 12 bases between. The CDR3 here is CASSLGRGFGELFF. CDR3 coding DNA: TGCGCCAGCAGCTTAGGCCGCGGGTTCGGGGAGCTGTTTTTT.

DNA of the CDR3: TGTGCCAGCACCCAGAGGCTAGCCTCCTACAATGAGCAGTTCTTC. Encoded protein: CASTQRLASYNEQFF. The chain employs TRBV7-2 and TRBJ2-1; D is possibly TRBD2 (5 bases). The CDR3 spans 15 residues. V was shortened by 7 bases and J by 0 bases, with 13 bases between the two germline ends. Germline CDR1 SGHTA, CDR2 FQGNSA.

This chain joins TRBV30 and TRBJ2-5, with 11 bases fitting TRBD2. Trimming cost V 3 bases and J 5 bases; bases outside gene matches: 8. The CDR3 is 15 amino acids. Per germline, CDR1 GTSNPN and CDR2 SVGIG (reference sequence). This CDR3 reads CAWSRLAGMYETQYF. CDR3 DNA: TGTGCCTGGAGCCGACTAGCGGGAATGTATGAGACCCAGTACTTC.

This clone showed up just once. CDR3 sequence (DNA): TGTGCCAGCACCAAACGCGAGTTTAACTATGGCTACACCTTC. It encodes CASTKREFNYGYTF. This sequence joins TRBV7-9 and TRBJ1-2; no reliable D call. This CDR3 contains 14 residues. The germline V and J ends were trimmed by 7 bases and 1 base, with 13 bases remaining between them. Germline V gene sequence: CDR1 SEHNR, CDR2 FQNEAQ (reference sequence).

V usage is TRBV7-9 and J usage is TRBJ1-2, with TRBD1 matching over 7 bases. The CDR3 consists of 14 residues. With V trimmed by 4 bases and J by 4 bases, 6 bases remained unmatched. Germline lookup yields CDR1 SEHNR and CDR2 FQNEAQ (reference sequence). The CDR3 sequence: CASSSYRDSYGYTF. CDR3 DNA sequence: TGTGCCAGCAGCTCATACCGGGACAGCTATGGCTACACCTTC.

The table lists this clone with a count of one. The chain recombines TRBV7-3 with TRBJ1-1; no definite D call. The length of the CDR3 is 14 residues. Germline assignment: CDR1 SGHTA and CDR2 FQGTGA. Trimming cost V 1 base and J 1 base, with 7 bases left between them. The CDR3 coding sequence is TGTGCCAGCAGCTTAAGCGCAGGGAACACTGAAGCTTTCTTT. The encoded protein is CASSLSAGNTEAFF. Drawing the rest from reference TRBV7-3 and TRBJ1-1, the complete variable domain is GAGVSQTPSNKVTEKGKYVELRCDPISGHTALYWYRQSLGQGPEFLIYFQGTGAADDSGLPNDRFFAVRPEGSVSTLKIQRTERGDSAVYLCASSLSAGNTEAFFGQGTRLTVV.

This clone was detected only once. The V gene is TRBV12-5, the J gene TRBJ2-7; TRBD1 agrees at 7 bases. The CDR3 is made up of 13 amino acids. J was trimmed by 2 bases and V by 6 bases; bases with no gene match: 4. Germline CDR1 LGHNT, CDR2 FRNRAP. The CDR3: CASGRQGAYEQYF. For the CDR3, the DNA is TGTGCTAGTGGCCGGCAGGGGGCCTACGAGCAGTACTTC.

The chain couples TRBV30 to TRBJ1-2; 7 bases agree with TRBD1. This CDR3 is built from 13 residues. The germline V gene encodes CDR1 GTSNPN and CDR2 SVGIG (reference sequence). Trimming at V came to 6 bases and at J to 8 bases, leaving 12 bases not matched to a gene. In DNA form, the CDR3 reads TGTGCCTGTAGGATTACTGGACAGGACGGCTACACCTTC. Translated: CACRITGQDGYTF.

The genes are TRBV7-9 and TRBJ1-2; 7 bases fit TRBD1. Trimming at V came to 1 base and at J to 5 bases, leaving 7 bases not matched to a gene. This CDR3 is built from 15 residues. CDR1 and CDR2 from the germline V gene are SEHNR and FQNEAQ (reference sequence). This CDR3 is CASSLGTGLSYGYTF. The CDR3 nucleotides read TGTGCCAGCAGCTTAGGGACAGGACTTTCTTATGGCTACACCTTC.

This clone was seen a single time. The chain couples TRBV10-3 to TRBJ2-7; 9 bases line up with TRBD1. In germline, CDR1 is ENHRY, CDR2 SYGVKD. The CDR3 runs 14 residues. Trimming removed 3 bases from V and 6 bases from J; junction bases left unmatched: 6. The CDR3 DNA follows: TGTGCCATCAGTGAATGGACAGGGGAGGGCGAGCAGTACTTC. This sequence encodes CAISEWTGEGEQYF.

The rearrangement joins TRBV11-2 to TRBJ1-1; TRBD1 is a possible D gene (5 bases). The CDR3 totals 14 residues. CDR1 is SGHAT and CDR2 is FQNNGV in the germline V gene. V shed 1 base and J shed 5 bases, with 11 bases lying between them. CDR3 bases: TGTGCCAGCAGCTTAGGGCCAGGGAGGACTGAAGCTTTCTTT. Protein sequence: CASSLGPGRTEAFF.

The rearrangement links TRBV10-3 to TRBJ1-2, with 7 bases identical to TRBD1. CDR1 is ENHRY and CDR2 is SYGVKD in the germline V gene. This CDR3 has 15 amino acids. V shed 2 bases and J 4 bases; nucleotides not matched to a gene: 7. This chain's CDR3 is CAISEREGQPYGYTF. The CDR3 nucleotides are TGTGCCATCAGTGAGAGAGAGGGACAGCCCTATGGCTACACCTTC.

The gene calls are TRBV10-3 and TRBJ1-1, with D uncertain. V lost 1 base to trimming and J lost 3 bases, with 6 bases between them. CDR3 length: 13 residues. Germline CDR1 is ENHRY and CDR2 is SYGVKD. The CDR3 is CAISELGYTEAFF. Here the CDR3 DNA reads TGTGCCATCAGTGAGTTGGGCTACACTGAAGCTTTCTTT.

The chain joins TRBV6-6 to TRBJ1-1; no clear D. The CDR3 has 10 amino acids. V lost 2 bases and J lost 11, with 6 bases in between. Germline CDR1 and CDR2: MNHNY and SVGAGI (reference sequence). CDR3 loop: CASSYPRAFF. CDR3 bases: TGTGCCAGCAGTTACCCTCGGGCTTTCTTT.

The chain is built from TRBV6-6 and TRBJ1-2, with TRBD1 matching over 7 bases. The CDR3 runs to 14 residues. In germline, CDR1 is MNHNY, CDR2 SVGAGI (reference sequence). V shed 2 bases, J shed 4 bases, and the junction held 4 bases outside the gene matches. This chain's CDR3 is CASSYRDRAYGYTF. CDR3 coding DNA: TGTGCCAGCAGTTACCGGGACAGAGCCTATGGCTACACCTTC.

The V and J genes are TRBV5-1 and TRBJ2-1; 10 nucleotides match TRBD2. CDR1 and CDR2 (germline): SGHRS, YFSETQ. V was pared by 4 bases and J by 6 bases, with 10 bases of the junction left unmatched. This CDR3 is built from 16 residues. The CDR3 coding sequence is TGCGCCAGCAGCGGCTTAGCGGGAGGTGGGGGCAATGAGCAGTTCTTC. This sequence encodes CASSGLAGGGGNEQFF.

The chain carries TRBV7-9 and TRBJ2-7, with D unclear. Germline V CDR1 and CDR2: SEHNR, FQNEAQ (reference sequence). The CDR3 is 12 residues long. V gave up 5 bases and J gave up 0 bases, with 5 bases separating them. The CDR3 nucleotides are TGTGCCAGCAGCATCAGCTCCTACGAGCAGTACTTC. Translated, it gives CASSISSYEQYF. The whole variable domain, remainder taken from reference TRBV7-9 and TRBJ2-7, is DTGVSQNPRHKITKRGQNVTFRCDPISEHNRLYWYRQTLGQGPEFLTYFQNEAQLEKSRLLSDRFSAERPKGSFSTLEIQRTEQGDSAMYLCASSISSYEQYFGPGTRLTVT.

This chain uses TRBV4-3 with TRBJ2-5, with 10 bases identical to TRBD2. This CDR3 contains 16 residues. With 0 bases clipped from V and 7 bases from J, the junction kept 8 bases outside the gene matches. Germline V gene data show CDR1 as LGHNA and CDR2 as YSLEER. CDR3 sequence (DNA): TGCGCCAGCAGCCAAGAGCCAGCGGGAGGGATAAGGACCCAGTACTTC. It yields the protein CASSQEPAGGIRTQYF.

The chain has TRBV7-9 and TRBJ1-2, with unresolved D. V shed 5 bases and J shed 0 bases, with 16 bases lying between them. This CDR3 contains 16 residues. Germline assignment: CDR1 SEHNR and CDR2 FQNEAQ (reference sequence). For the CDR3, the DNA is TGTGCCAGCAGCCAGAGTAGGCCAGAGGCTAACTATGGCTACACCTTC. Translated: CASSQSRPEANYGYTF.

This rearrangement joins TRBV7-2 to TRBJ1-5; the match to TRBD1 covers 10 bases. The trim removed 4 bases at V and 11 bases at J, leaving 5 bases unmatched. Germline CDR1 reads SGHTA; CDR2 reads FQGNSA. The CDR3 covers 13 residues. Here the CDR3 DNA reads TGTGCCAGCAGCTCCGACAGGGGGCAGACCCAGCATTTT. Amino acid sequence: CASSSDRGQTQHF.

This chain connects TRBV5-5 to TRBJ2-7; 7 bases are shared with TRBD1. Losses at the gene ends were 4 bases for V and 2 bases for J; bases not matched to a gene: 9. In germline, CDR1 is SGHKS, CDR2 YYEKEE (reference sequence). The CDR3 is made up of 15 amino acids. The CDR3 DNA reads TGTGCCAGCAGCCCTCCGGGACAGTCCGCCTACGAGCAGTACTTC. Amino acid sequence: CASSPPGQSAYEQYF.

This chain joins TRBV4-1 and TRBJ1-6, with 9 bases fitting TRBD1. Germline loops: CDR1 MGHRA, CDR2 YSYEKL. This CDR3 has 17 residues. Unmatched junction bases numbered 6, after V lost 1 base and J lost 5 bases. CDR3 region: CASSQVPGQGNNSPLHF. CDR3 sequence (DNA): TGCGCCAGCAGCCAAGTTCCGGGACAGGGTAATAATTCACCCCTCCACTTT.

The rearrangement joins TRBV5-1 to TRBJ1-1, with D uncertain. The CDR3 is made up of 13 amino acids. Per germline, CDR1 SGHRS and CDR2 YFSETQ. The ends were cut back, 0 bases at V and 3 bases at J, with 6 bases in the middle. The CDR3 sequence is CASSLEQHTEAFF. CDR3 nucleotides: TGCGCCAGCAGCTTGGAACAGCACACTGAAGCTTTCTTT.

This chain uses TRBV7-9 with TRBJ2-1, with TRBD1 matching 10 bases. With 5 bases clipped from V and 3 bases from J, the junction kept 13 bases outside the gene matches. The CDR3 contains 18 residues. Germline V gene sequence: CDR1 SEHNR, CDR2 FQNEAQ (reference sequence). CDR3 in DNA: TGTGCCAGCAGCGCCGGACAGGGGGTCCTTAGAGGCTACAATGAGCAGTTCTTC. Its protein product is CASSAGQGVLRGYNEQFF.

This chain connects TRBV27 to TRBJ2-7, with D perhaps matching TRBD2 (6 bases). Trimming took off 1 base at V and 3 bases at J, with 10 bases between the two ends. This CDR3 has 14 amino acids. CDR1 and CDR2 from the germline V gene are MNHEY and SMNVEV (reference sequence). In nucleotides, the CDR3 is TGTGCCAGCAGTTTATACGGGAGAGACTACGAGCAGTACTTC. Protein: CASSLYGRDYEQYF.